The clone carrying this TCR beta chain was detected only a few times. Its target is unknown. TCRdb re-called the 5' RACE reads through MiXCR, storing one row per CDR3 protein. This table has roughly 1,500,000 distinct CDR3 sequences, around 33% appearing once. These data belong to a study of identical twins. Germline CDR1 SEHNR, CDR2 FQNEAQ (reference sequence). Losses at the gene ends were 4 bases for V and 4 bases for J; bases not matched to a gene: 6. CDR3 length: 16 amino acids. Study observations and caveats: Excess twin sharing in beta out-of-frame sequences was weaker.

Specimen: cord blood. The sequence came from a newborn girl in good health. This chain connects TRBV7-9 to TRBJ1-6, with 8 bases matching TRBD1. The CDR3 DNA reads as TGTGCCAGCAGCTCCCGGGACAGGCCTTATAATTCACCCCTCCACTTT. Translated: CASSSRDRPYNSPLHF.